This TCR beta chain was recovered during a study of Ad26.COV2.S vaccination and SARS-CoV-2 variants. Data came from immunoSEQ multiplex PCR; TCRdb stores just in-frame clones and leaves some out. The profile shows about 350,000 clones, 92% of them singletons. The sequence came from a human donor who had recovered from COVID-19. Sequencing was performed on peripheral blood, taken after recovery from COVID-19.

DNA for the CDR3: TGTGCTAGTGGTTTGGTAGTCGCTCCTACAACCTACGAGCAGTACTTC. Amino acid sequence: CASGLVVAPTTYEQYF. This sequence joins TRBV12-5 and TRBJ2-7; D uncertain. Germline-derived CDR1 and CDR2 are LGHNT and FRNRAP. V was shortened by 0 bases and J by 2 bases, with 14 bases between the two germline ends. The CDR3 runs 16 residues.